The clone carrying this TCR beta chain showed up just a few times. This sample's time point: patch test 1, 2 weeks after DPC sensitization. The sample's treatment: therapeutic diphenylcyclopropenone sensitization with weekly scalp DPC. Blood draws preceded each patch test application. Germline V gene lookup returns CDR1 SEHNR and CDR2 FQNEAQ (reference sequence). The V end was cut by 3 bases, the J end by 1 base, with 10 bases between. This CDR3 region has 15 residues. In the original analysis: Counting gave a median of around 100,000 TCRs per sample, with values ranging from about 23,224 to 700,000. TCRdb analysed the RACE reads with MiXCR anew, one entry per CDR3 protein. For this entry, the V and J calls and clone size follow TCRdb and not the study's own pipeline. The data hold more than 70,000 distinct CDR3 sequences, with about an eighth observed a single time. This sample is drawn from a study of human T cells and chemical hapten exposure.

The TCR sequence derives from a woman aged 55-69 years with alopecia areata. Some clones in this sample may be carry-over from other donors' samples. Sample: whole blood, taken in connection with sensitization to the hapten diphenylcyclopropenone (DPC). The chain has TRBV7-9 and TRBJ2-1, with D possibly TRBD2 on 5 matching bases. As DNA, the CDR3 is TGTGCCAGCAGCTTCAGCGGCCTTTCCTACAATGAGCAGTTCTTC. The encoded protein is CASSFSGLSYNEQFF.